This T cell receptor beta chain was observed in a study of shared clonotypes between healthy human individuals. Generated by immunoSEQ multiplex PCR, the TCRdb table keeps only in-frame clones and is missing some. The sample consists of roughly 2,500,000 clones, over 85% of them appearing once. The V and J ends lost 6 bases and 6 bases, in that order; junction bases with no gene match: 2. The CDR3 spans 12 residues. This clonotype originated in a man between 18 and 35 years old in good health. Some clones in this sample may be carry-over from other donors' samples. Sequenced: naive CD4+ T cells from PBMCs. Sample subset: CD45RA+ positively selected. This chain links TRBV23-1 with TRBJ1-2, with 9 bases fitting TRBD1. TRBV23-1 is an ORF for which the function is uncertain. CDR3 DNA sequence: TGCGCCAGCAGGGGACAGGGAGATGGCTACACCTTC. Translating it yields CASRGQGDGYTF.